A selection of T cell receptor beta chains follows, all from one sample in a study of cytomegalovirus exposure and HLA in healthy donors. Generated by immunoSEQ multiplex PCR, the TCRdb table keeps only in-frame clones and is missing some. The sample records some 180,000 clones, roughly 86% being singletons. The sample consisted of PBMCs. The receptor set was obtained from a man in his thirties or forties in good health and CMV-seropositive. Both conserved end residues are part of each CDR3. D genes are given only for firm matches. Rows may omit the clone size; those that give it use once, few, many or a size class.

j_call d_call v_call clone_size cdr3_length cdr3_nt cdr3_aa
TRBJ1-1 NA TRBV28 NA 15 TGTGCCAGCAACGAACACGGCAGGGGGAACACTGAAGCTTTCTTT CASNEHGRGNTEAFF
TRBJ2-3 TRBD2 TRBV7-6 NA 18 TGTGCCAGTGACGTGGGACTAGCGGGAGAAGTTGGGACAGATACGCAGTATTTT CASDVGLAGEVGTDTQYF
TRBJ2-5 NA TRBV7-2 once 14 TGTGCCAGCAGCGTTAGCTCTGGACAAGAGACCCAGTACTTC CASSVSSGQETQYF
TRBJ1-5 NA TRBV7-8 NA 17 TGTGCCAGCAGCTTAGGATACAGGATTTATAGCAATCAGCCCCAGCATTTT CASSLGYRIYSNQPQHF
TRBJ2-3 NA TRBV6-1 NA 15 TGTGCCAGCAGTGAAATCCCTGGACTGACAGATACGCAGTATTTT CASSEIPGLTDTQYF
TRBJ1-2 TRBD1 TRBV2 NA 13 TGTGCCAGCACTTACGACAGGGACTATGGCTACACCTTC CASTYDRDYGYTF
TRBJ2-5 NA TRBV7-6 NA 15 TGTGCCAGCAGCTTAGATGGCAAATGGGGAGAGACCCAGTACTTC CASSLDGKWGETQYF
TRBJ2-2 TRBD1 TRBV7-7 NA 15 TGTGCTAGCAGCTCGACAGGGGGCGACACCGGGGAGCTGTTTTTT CASSSTGGDTGELFF
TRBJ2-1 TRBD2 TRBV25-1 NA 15 TGTGCCAGCAGTGAAATACTAGCGGGGTACAATGAGCAGTTCTTC CASSEILAGYNEQFF
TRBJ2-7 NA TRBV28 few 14 TGTGCCAGCAGTTTAGGGACCCTTCTCCGGGAGCAGTACTTC CASSLGTLLREQYF
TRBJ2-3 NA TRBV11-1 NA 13 TGTGCCAGCACCGGAGGTAGCACAGATACGCAGTATTTT CASTGGSTDTQYF
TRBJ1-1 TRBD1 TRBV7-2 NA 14 TGTGCCAGCAGCAGACAGGGGGTTCGGACTGAAGCTTTCTTT CASSRQGVRTEAFF
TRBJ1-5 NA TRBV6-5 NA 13 TGTGCCAGCAGGCGGACGGAGCATCAGCCCCAGCATTTT CASRRTEHQPQHF
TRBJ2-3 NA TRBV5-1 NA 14 TGCGCCAGCACTCGGGAAAGGTACACAGATACGCAGTATTTT CASTRERYTDTQYF
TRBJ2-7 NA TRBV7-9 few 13 TGTGCCAGCAGCTTAGCGAACACCTACGAGCAGTACTTC CASSLANTYEQYF
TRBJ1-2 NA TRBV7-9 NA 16 TGTGCCAGCAGCTTAGTCGCCGCGGACCGCGGGAATGGCTACACCTTC CASSLVAADRGNGYTF
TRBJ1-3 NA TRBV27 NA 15 TGTGCCAGCAGTTCGAGGCCGGTTACTGGAAACACCATATATTTT CASSSRPVTGNTIYF
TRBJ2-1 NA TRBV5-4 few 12 TGTGCCAGCAGCTCGTCGGGTAATGAGCAGTTCTTC CASSSSGNEQFF
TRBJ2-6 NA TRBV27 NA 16 TGTGCCAGCAGTTTTGAGACGGGGCTTAGGGCCAACGTCCTGACTTTC CASSFETGLRANVLTF
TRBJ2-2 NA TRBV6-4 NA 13 TGTGCCAGCAGCGGGGGGAACACCGGGGAGCTGTTTTTT CASSGGNTGELFF
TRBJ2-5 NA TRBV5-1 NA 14 TGCGCCAGCAGCTTGGGACCTTCGGGAGAGACCCAGTACTTC CASSLGPSGETQYF
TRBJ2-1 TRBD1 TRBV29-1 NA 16 TGCAGCGCCCGGGGCCCAGGGGGCTCTACAATGACAGAGCAGTTCTTC CSARGPGGSTMTEQFF
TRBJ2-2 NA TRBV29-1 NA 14 TGCAGCGTTGAAGCAAGCGGCCACACCGGGGAGCTGTTTTTT CSVEASGHTGELFF
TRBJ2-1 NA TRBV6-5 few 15 TGTGCCAGCAGTCACTCGGGGTCTCGAGGCAATGAGCAGTTCTTC CASSHSGSRGNEQFF
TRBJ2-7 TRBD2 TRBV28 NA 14 TGTGCCACCAACCTCGGGACTAGCGGCCACGAGCAGTACTTC CATNLGTSGHEQYF
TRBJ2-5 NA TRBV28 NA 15 TGTGCCAGCAGTTTTCGATCCGGGTACCAAGAGACCCAGTACTTC CASSFRSGYQETQYF
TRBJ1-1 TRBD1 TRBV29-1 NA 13 TGCAGCGTTGAAGCCAGGGGGGTATATGAAGCTTTCTTT CSVEARGVYEAFF
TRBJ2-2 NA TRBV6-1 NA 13 TGTGCCAGCAGCCAGCATAACACCGGGGAGCTGTTTTTT CASSQHNTGELFF
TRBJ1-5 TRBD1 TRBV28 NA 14 TGTGCCAGCAGTCAGACAGGGGGGAATCAGCCCCAGCATTTT CASSQTGGNQPQHF
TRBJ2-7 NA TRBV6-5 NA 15 TGTGCCAGCAGTTACTCGAGCAGGGCAACCTACGAGCAGTACTTC CASSYSSRATYEQYF
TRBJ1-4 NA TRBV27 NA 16 TGTGCCAGCGCTAAAAGGGTCCCCGTAACTAATGAAAAACTGTTTTTT CASAKRVPVTNEKLFF
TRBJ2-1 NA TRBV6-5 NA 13 TGTGCCAGCAGTTTGGGGACATACAATGAGCAGTTCTTC CASSLGTYNEQFF
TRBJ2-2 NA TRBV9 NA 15 TGTGCCAGCAGCCCGAGTTTGGCCGAGACCGGGGAGCTGTTTTTT CASSPSLAETGELFF
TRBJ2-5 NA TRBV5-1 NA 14 TGCGCCAGCAGCTTGGACCGATACGGTGAGACCCAGTACTTC CASSLDRYGETQYF
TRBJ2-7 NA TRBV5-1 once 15 TGCGCCAGCAGCTTGGCCGCGGGTGGAGGGTACGAGCAGTACTTC CASSLAAGGGYEQYF
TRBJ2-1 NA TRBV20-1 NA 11 TGCAGTGCTAGTGTTCTAAATGAGCAGTTCTTC CSASVLNEQFF
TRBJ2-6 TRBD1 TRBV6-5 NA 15 TGTGCCAGCAGCTGGACAGGCTACGGGGCCAACGTCCTGACTTTC CASSWTGYGANVLTF
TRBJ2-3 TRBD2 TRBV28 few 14 TGTGCCAGCAGGCGTAGCGGGCGCACAGATACGCAGTATTTT CASRRSGRTDTQYF
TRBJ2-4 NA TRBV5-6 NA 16 TGTGCCAGCAGCTTGACTCAGGGGTACAGCGGAAACATTCAGTACTTC CASSLTQGYSGNIQYF
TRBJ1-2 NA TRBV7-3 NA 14 TGTGCCAGCAGCTTAAAGTCAGAACCCTATGGCTACACCTTC CASSLKSEPYGYTF
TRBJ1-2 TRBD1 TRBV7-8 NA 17 TGTGCCAGCAGCCTCCGGGACAGGGTTTTTCGGAACTATGGCTACACCTTC CASSLRDRVFRNYGYTF
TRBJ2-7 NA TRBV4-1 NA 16 TGCGCCAGCAGCCAGGGAAACAGGGTTGCGTCCTACGAGCAGTACTTC CASSQGNRVASYEQYF
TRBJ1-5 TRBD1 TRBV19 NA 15 TGTGCCAGTAGCAAGGACAGGGGCGGCAATCAGCCCCAGCATTTT CASSKDRGGNQPQHF
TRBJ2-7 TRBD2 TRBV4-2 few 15 TGTGCCAGCAGCCAAGCGGCTAGCGGCTCCTACGAGCAGTACTTC CASSQAASGSYEQYF
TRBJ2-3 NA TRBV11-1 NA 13 TGTGCCAGCAGCCCCGACGGCACAGATACGCAGTATTTT CASSPDGTDTQYF
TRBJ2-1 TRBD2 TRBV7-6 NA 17 TGTGCCAGCAGCTTCTTGCGGGCGGGAGGTGGTGGCGATGAGCAGTTCTTC CASSFLRAGGGGDEQFF
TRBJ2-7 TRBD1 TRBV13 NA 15 TGTGCCAGCAGCAGCACAGGGGTTTTCTCCTACGAGCAGTACTTC CASSSTGVFSYEQYF
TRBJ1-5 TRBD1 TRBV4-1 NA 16 TGCGCCAGCAGCGAGGGACAGGGCCCCCCAAATCAGCCCCAGCATTTT CASSEGQGPPNQPQHF
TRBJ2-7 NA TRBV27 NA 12 TGTGCCAGCAGTCCGCGGGGCGACGAGCAGTACTTC CASSPRGDEQYF
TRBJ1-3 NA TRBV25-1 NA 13 TGTGCCAGCGGGGACACTACTGGAAACACCATATATTTT CASGDTTGNTIYF
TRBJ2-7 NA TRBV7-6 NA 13 TGTGCCAGCAGCCCGGGGGATTCCTACGAGCAGTACTTC CASSPGDSYEQYF
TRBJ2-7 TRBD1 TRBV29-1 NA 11 TGCAGCGTACGGACAGGCTACGAGCAGTACTTC CSVRTGYEQYF